Listed below are T cell receptor beta chains from one sample, sequenced in a study of shared clonotypes between healthy human individuals. Only in-frame clones appear in the TCRdb table, and some are missing; sequencing was by immunoSEQ multiplex PCR. This sample has about 360,000 clones, with 73% found just once. Sequencing input: memory CD4+ T cells sorted from blood. The receptors originated from a man aged 25-45 years in good health. Both conserved end residues are part of each CDR3. The order of the fields is CDR3 protein, J gene, V gene, D gene. A D gene is named only where the DNA matches it firmly.

CAISEGFVETQYF TRBJ2-5 TRBV10-3 -
CASSYSQQGAYEQYF TRBJ2-7 TRBV6-5 TRBD1
CASSGGRDYEQYF TRBJ2-7 TRBV2 -
CASSVGQEEEHYGYTF TRBJ1-2 TRBV5-6 TRBD1
CASQRTGGYEQYF TRBJ2-7 TRBV27 TRBD1
CASSGLETYEQYF TRBJ2-7 TRBV6-1 -
CASSPRTQHGELFF TRBJ2-2 TRBV5-5 -
CASSTVNRTYEQYF TRBJ2-7 TRBV6-1 -
CASSLSGTYEQYF TRBJ2-7 TRBV5-5 -
CASSRGQVEKLFF TRBJ1-4 TRBV11-2 TRBD1
CASSATGGVGEKLFF TRBJ1-4 TRBV9 -
CASSSVIAGYNEQFF TRBJ2-1 TRBV19 TRBD2
CASSSGQGRYGYTF TRBJ1-2 TRBV6-1 TRBD1